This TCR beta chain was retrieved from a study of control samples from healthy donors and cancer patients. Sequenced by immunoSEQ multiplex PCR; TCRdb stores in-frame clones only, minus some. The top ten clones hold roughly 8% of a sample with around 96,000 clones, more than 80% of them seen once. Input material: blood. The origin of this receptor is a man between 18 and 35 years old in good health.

The CDR3 sequence is CASSFQGGYTEAFF. The CDR3 nucleotides read TGTGCCAGCAGCTTTCAAGGGGGATACACTGAAGCTTTCTTT. This rearrangement joins TRBV7-2 to TRBJ1-1; D possibly corresponds to TRBD1 (6 bases). CDR1 and CDR2 (germline): SGHTA, FQGNSA. The CDR3 is 14 amino acids. V lost 3 bases and J 3 bases, leaving 11 bases between the germline ends.